Following are 27 T cell receptor beta chains from one sample sequenced in a study of shared clonotypes between healthy human individuals. Sequencing used immunoSEQ multiplex PCR; TCRdb keeps in-frame clones, though not all of them. The sample records roughly 2,500,000 clones, 93% being singletons. The sequenced material came from naive CD4+ T cells from PBMCs. Subset specified: CD45RA+ positively selected. Receptor source: a man younger than 35 in good health. Some clones in this sample may be carry-over from other donors' samples.

Concerning this clone: Other DNA sequences of this sample code for an identical CDR3. The V gene is TRBV5-1, the J gene TRBJ2-3; D is unresolved. The CDR3 covers 14 residues. CDR1 is SGHRS and CDR2 is YFSETQ in the germline V gene. V lost 0 bases and J lost 1, with 6 bases in between. The CDR3 DNA is TGCGCCAGCAGCTTGGTCCCCGGCACAGATACGCAGTATTTT. Translation: CASSLVPGTDTQYF.

This sequence joins TRBV6-5 and TRBJ2-7; 10 bases match TRBD1. The length of the CDR3 is 15 residues. V dropped 2 bases and J dropped 2; count of bases not matched to a gene: 3. Germline CDR1 reads MNHEY; CDR2 reads SVGAGI. CDR3 DNA sequence: TGTGCCAGCAGTTACGGGACAGGGGCCCCCTACGAGCAGTACTTC. Amino acids: CASSYGTGAPYEQYF.

J is TRBJ2-1 and V is TRBV25-1; TRBD1 matches at 9 bases. The CDR3 is made up of 14 amino acids. Trimming removed 8 bases from V and 7 bases from J; junction bases left unmatched: 9. Per germline, CDR1 MGHDK and CDR2 SYGVNS. In DNA form, the CDR3 reads TGTGCCAGCCTATCTGACAGGGGGGAGAATGAGCAGTTCTTC. Its translation is CASLSDRGENEQFF.

The J gene is TRBJ2-5, the V gene TRBV7-9; D unresolved. V lost 5 bases, J lost 7 bases, and 14 bases lay in between. The CDR3 has 13 residues. The germline gives CDR1 SEHNR, CDR2 FQNEAQ (reference sequence). For the CDR3, the DNA is TGTGCCAGCAGCCCACCGTGGCGAGGGACCCAGTACTTC. The encoded protein is CASSPPWRGTQYF.

This chain connects TRBV7-3 to TRBJ2-1; D is unclear. V lost 1 base and J lost 6, with 13 bases in between. This CDR3 contains 15 residues. Looked up from germline, CDR1 is SGHTA and CDR2 is FQGTGA. The CDR3 here is CASSLMVLTSNEQFF. CDR3 DNA sequence: TGTGCCAGCAGCTTAATGGTCCTTACCAGCAATGAGCAGTTCTTC.

This rearrangement joins TRBV5-8 to TRBJ2-7; no firm D call. This CDR3 region has 11 residues. Germline V CDR1 and CDR2: SGHTS, YDEGEE. V lost 4 bases and J lost 4, with 6 bases in between. CDR3 bases: TGTGCCAGCAGCCGTATGTACGAGCAGTACTTC. Translated: CASSRMYEQYF.

This clone was observed a single time. This sequence joins TRBV5-1 and TRBJ1-1, with a tentative D call TRBD1 (5 bases). Germline CDR1 and CDR2: SGHRS and YFSETQ. With 4 bases removed from V and 3 bases from J, the gap between germline ends came to 13 bases. The CDR3 consists of 14 residues. CDR3 DNA sequence: TGCGCCAGCAGCAAAGATACGGGGGACACTGAAGCTTTCTTT. Amino acid sequence: CASSKDTGDTEAFF. Supplemented by reference TRBV5-1 and TRBJ1-1, the full variable domain reads KAGVTQTPRYLIKTRGQQVTLSCSPISGHRSVSWYQQTPGQGLQFLFEYFSETQRNKGNFPGRFSGRQFSNSRSEMNVSTLELGDSALYLCASSKDTGDTEAFFGQGTRLTVV.

For the CDR3, the DNA is TGCGCCAGCAACCGGAACGGGGCCGGGACTTACTATGGCTACACCTTC. It encodes CASNRNGAGTYYGYTF. The chain has TRBV5-1 and TRBJ1-2; a weak D match, TRBD1 (5 bases). Germline CDR1 reads SGHRS; CDR2 reads YFSETQ. The CDR3 runs to 16 residues. The ends were cut back, 6 bases at V and 3 bases at J, with 21 bases in the middle.

The gene calls are TRBV5-1 and TRBJ1-1, with D perhaps TRBD1 (5 bases). Per germline, CDR1 SGHRS and CDR2 YFSETQ. Deletions cut 1 base from V and 0 bases from J, with 10 bases between. The CDR3 runs to 15 residues. CDR3 amino acids: CASSLTGGVNTEAFF. As DNA, the CDR3 is TGCGCCAGCAGCTTGACCGGGGGGGTGAACACTGAAGCTTTCTTT.

The chain is built from TRBV9 and TRBJ1-3; no firm D call. Germline-derived CDR1 and CDR2 are SGDLS and YYNGEE. The CDR3 spans 17 residues. Trimming took 0 bases from V and 0 from J, leaving 13 bases between them. CDR3 nucleotide sequence: TGTGCCAGCAGCGTAGAGCCCACGATTACCTCTGGAAACACCATATATTTT. It encodes CASSVEPTITSGNTIYF. Full variable domain (outside the CDR3, taken from reference TRBV9 and TRBJ1-3): DSGVTQTPKHLITATGQRVTLRCSPRSGDLSVYWYQQSLDQGLQFLIQYYNGEERAKGNILERFSAQQFPDLHSELNLSSLELGDSALYFCASSVEPTITSGNTIYFGEGSWLTVV.

J is TRBJ2-7 and V is TRBV21-1; the table's D call, TRBD2, was not checked against the DNA. TRBV21-1 is reported as a pseudogene. This CDR3 spans 16 amino acids. The chain's CDR3 is CASSKVPGPTPYEQYF. CDR3 DNA sequence: TGTGCCAGCAGCAAAGTTCCGGGTCCTACCCCTTACGAGCAGTACTTC.

V is TRBV5-1 and J is TRBJ1-2; TRBD1 agrees at 9 bases. Germline V lookup: CDR1 SGHRS, CDR2 YFSETQ. V lost 4 bases, J lost 4 bases, and 8 bases stayed unmatched. This CDR3 spans 15 amino acids. CDR3 amino acids: CASSAGTGSSYGYTF. The CDR3 DNA follows: TGCGCCAGCAGCGCAGGGACAGGGAGCTCCTATGGCTACACCTTC. Complete variable domain (other parts from reference TRBV5-1 and TRBJ1-2): KAGVTQTPRYLIKTRGQQVTLSCSPISGHRSVSWYQQTPGQGLQFLFEYFSETQRNKGNFPGRFSGRQFSNSRSEMNVSTLELGDSALYLCASSAGTGSSYGYTFGSGTRLTVV.

The chain has TRBV7-3 and TRBJ2-1, with D possibly TRBD1 on 5 matching bases. V dropped 3 bases and J dropped 0 bases, with 9 bases sitting between them. The CDR3 is 15 amino acids. CDR1 and CDR2 from the germline V gene are SGHTA and FQGTGA. CDR3 loop: CASSLTESSYNEQFF. The CDR3 bases are TGTGCCAGCAGCTTGACAGAGAGCTCCTACAATGAGCAGTTCTTC.

On this clone: The sample holds other DNA sequences that translate to the same CDR3. The chain combines TRBV7-2 with TRBJ1-2; unclear D gene. The CDR3 runs to 15 residues. V was cut by 0 bases and J by 2 bases, with 10 bases left in between. Looked up from germline, CDR1 is SGHTA and CDR2 is FQGNSA. The CDR3 bases are TGTGCCAGCAGCTTAGCTCGGACGGGAAACTATGGCTACACCTTC. Amino acids: CASSLARTGNYGYTF.

This clone occurred once. V and J are TRBV6-4 and TRBJ1-2; no clear D gene. The ends were cut back, 5 bases at V and 6 bases at J, with 13 bases in the middle. The length of the CDR3 is 13 residues. Germline V gene sequence: CDR1 MRHNA, CDR2 SNTAGT. The CDR3 sequence: CASSLSGLDGYTF. For the CDR3, the DNA is TGTGCCAGCAGTCTTTCTGGCCTTGATGGCTACACCTTC.

For the CDR3, the DNA is TGTGCCAGTACTACCTACCCGGGACAGGGGGCCTATGAGCAGTTCTTC. Its translation: CASTTYPGQGAYEQFF. V and J are TRBV19 and TRBJ2-1, with 12 nucleotides matching TRBD1. The CDR3 contains 16 residues. J gave up 8 bases and V 7 bases, and 12 bases lay outside the gene matches. Germline V lookup: CDR1 LNHDA, CDR2 SQIVND (reference sequence).

The rearrangement uses TRBV28 and TRBJ1-2; TRBD1 matches 9 bases. Germline V gene data show CDR1 as MDHEN and CDR2 as SYDVKM. This CDR3 region has 18 residues. The V segment lost 0 bases and the J segment 9 bases; nucleotides outside the gene matches: 17. The CDR3 sequence is CASSLWTLTGTGKGSYTF. Written as DNA, the CDR3 is TGTGCCAGCAGTTTATGGACCCTTACCGGGACAGGGAAGGGAAGCTACACCTTC.

V usage is TRBV6-5 and J usage is TRBJ2-7, with TRBD2 matching 10 bases. The junction had 7 bases not matched to a gene; V was cut back by 6 bases and J by 2 bases. Germline V CDR1 and CDR2: MNHEY, SVGAGI. The CDR3 is 15 residues long. This CDR3 reads CASSPGLAETYEQYF. In DNA form, the CDR3 reads TGTGCCAGCAGCCCCGGACTAGCGGAAACCTACGAGCAGTACTTC.

The chain links TRBV12-2 to TRBJ2-1; TRBD2, the D gene given by the table, was not confirmed from the DNA. TRBV12-2 is noted as a pseudogene. This CDR3 has 11 amino acids. The CDR3 DNA reads as TGTGCAAGTCGCCTCGACAATGAGCAGTTCTTC. Translated: CASRLDNEQFF.

The chain has TRBV7-2 and TRBJ2-3; D is unclear. Germline loops: CDR1 SGHTA, CDR2 FQGNSA. V was clipped by 1 base and J by 6 bases, with 5 bases between them. CDR3 length: 12 residues. The CDR3 DNA reads TGTGCCAGCAGCTTAGATGGGGATACGCAGTATTTT. Its protein product is CASSLDGDTQYF.

Remarks on this clone: This sample includes further DNA sequences coding for the same CDR3. The genes are TRBV5-1 and TRBJ2-2; D is unresolved. Germline loops: CDR1 SGHRS, CDR2 YFSETQ. Trimming left V 1 base short and J 0 bases short, with 7 bases between. The length of the CDR3 is 15 residues. This chain's CDR3 is CASSLPLANTGELFF. CDR3 coding DNA: TGCGCCAGCAGCTTGCCGCTAGCGAACACCGGGGAGCTGTTTTTT.

This clone was seen just once. The V call is TRBV6-1, the J call TRBJ2-7; weak D call: TRBD1 (6 bases). Trimming took 3 bases from V and 6 from J, leaving 15 bases between them. Germline CDR1 and CDR2: MNHNS and SASEGT. This CDR3 has 14 residues. The CDR3 DNA follows: TGTGCCAGCAGTGAGGGGGCCCCAGGGACCGAGCAGTACTTC. Translation: CASSEGAPGTEQYF.

This clone was picked up a small number of times. The DNA of the CDR3 is TGTGCCAGCTCACGCGTGGACTTGAACACTGAAGCTTTCTTT. It translates to CASSRVDLNTEAFF. The J gene is TRBJ1-1, the V gene TRBV18, with D hard to call. Per the germline V gene, CDR1 is KGHSH and CDR2 is LQKENI. The CDR3 extends over 14 amino acids. V lost 4 bases and J 0 bases, leaving 9 bases between the germline ends.

This sequence joins TRBV7-2 and TRBJ1-2, with 7 bases identical to TRBD1. The J segment lost 8 bases and the V segment lost 5 bases, leaving 8 bases of the junction unmatched. Germline V gives CDR1 SGHTA, CDR2 FQGNSA. There are 13 residues in the CDR3. The CDR3 nucleotides read TGTGCCAGCAGCCCTACAGGGGCGCGGGGCTACACCTTC. The encoded protein is CASSPTGARGYTF.

The chain links TRBV6-1 to TRBJ2-7, with D perhaps TRBD1 (6 bases). Germline loops: CDR1 MNHNS, CDR2 SASEGT. The CDR3 extends over 13 amino acids. V lost 7 bases and J lost 2, with 12 bases in between. CDR3 loop: CASTGARTYEQYF. The CDR3, as DNA: TGTGCCAGCACAGGGGCTCGAACCTACGAGCAGTACTTC.

The DNA for the CDR3 is TGTGCCAGCAGCTTAGGGGTGGGATCGGGAAACACCATATATTTT. Protein sequence: CASSLGVGSGNTIYF. The chain is built from TRBV7-2 and TRBJ1-3; D not certain. Trimming took 1 base from V and 4 from J, leaving 11 bases between them. From germline, CDR1 is SGHTA and CDR2 FQGNSA. The CDR3 covers 15 residues.

The chain has TRBV2 and TRBJ2-1, with D uncertain. The germline gives CDR1 SNHLY, CDR2 FYNNEI. The CDR3 runs to 15 residues. V was shortened by 4 bases and J by 6 bases, with 16 bases between the two germline ends. The chain's CDR3 is CASSVPRNSANEQFF. The CDR3 DNA is TGTGCCAGCAGTGTCCCGCGTAACTCCGCCAATGAGCAGTTCTTC.